This T cell receptor (beta chain) was retrieved from a study of T cell responses to AZD1222 COVID-19 vaccine. Points from the study as a whole: The study identified only a handful of AZD1222 recipients as seropositive at baseline.

The repertoire was sequenced with immunoSEQ multiplex PCR; TCRdb's copy has only in-frame clones and lacks some. In the table there are fewer than 85,000 clones, 89% of which are singletons. A remark on this clone: What it binds is unknown.

The ends lost 6 bases at V and 6 bases at J; junction bases unmatched: 8. The CDR3 has 15 amino acids. In germline, CDR1 is MNHEY, CDR2 SVGAGI. This sequence originates from an adult who received the AZD1222 COVID-19 vaccine. The material sequenced was peripheral blood, taken 28 days after the second AZD1222 dose. The chain combines TRBV6-5 with TRBJ1-5, with TRBD1 matching over 10 bases. The DNA of the CDR3 is TGTGCCAGCAGCCAGGGACAGGGGATACGTCAGCCCCAGCATTTT. It yields the protein CASSQGQGIRQPQHF.